The 30 T cell receptor beta chains below all came from one sample that was sequenced in a study of Ad26.COV2.S vaccination and SARS-CoV-2 variants (dated by TCRdb to about 2021). The intended sense of this specimen's treatment or condition label: roughly 19 received Ad26.COV2.S at low or high dose, single or two shots; about 5 received placebo; per-sample allocation not given. For vaccine and placebo recipients, the sequenced repertoires came from samples collected on day 63 after the first injection. The library relied on the immunoSEQ multiplex PCR assay. The clones in this table, taken by TCRdb from immuneACCESS, are in-frame only. Not every clone is retained; where verified, under half of the shortfall comes from an unresolved V gene, and the cause of the rest is unknown. This sample holds around 300,000 clones; 75% to 90% were observed only once. Roughly a tenth of the sample belongs to the ten largest clones.

The sample in question was peripheral blood, obtained in a trial of Ad26.COV2.S vaccine versus placebo. The receptors come from a person between 18 and 65 years old who received the Ad26.COV2.S COVID-19 vaccine or a placebo.

The chain joins TRBV19 to TRBJ1-4; tentatively, D is TRBD1 (6 bases). The ends were cut back, 2 bases at V and 7 bases at J, with 17 bases in the middle. Germline assignment: CDR1 LNHDA and CDR2 SQIVND (reference sequence). The CDR3 is 16 residues long. The CDR3 spells CASSIWGDIQSEKLFF. CDR3 nucleotides: TGTGCCAGTAGTATATGGGGGGACATCCAAAGTGAAAAACTGTTTTTT.

This clone was observed once. The CDR3 region has the DNA TGTGCCAGTAGTACTAGCGGGAGCTACGAGCAGTACTTC. Its translation: CASSTSGSYEQYF. The chain has TRBV19 and TRBJ2-7; 10 nucleotides agree with TRBD2. V lost 4 bases to trimming and J lost 3 bases; unmatched junction nucleotides: 0. The CDR3 totals 13 residues. Germline loops: CDR1 LNHDA, CDR2 SQIVND (reference sequence).

V and J are TRBV12-3 or TRBV12-4 and TRBJ2-1; TRBD1 or TRBD2 may be the D gene (5 bases each). The V and J ends lost 11 bases and 9 bases respectively, with 20 bases between them. The CDR3 spans 13 residues. CDR3 sequence: CAGAHTSRGEQFF. CDR3 bases: TGTGCCGGGGCCCACACTTCCCGGGGTGAGCAGTTCTTC.

The V call is TRBV7-2, the J call TRBJ1-1; TRBD1 aligns across 8 bases. The germline gives CDR1 SGHTA, CDR2 FQGNSA. The V gene end was trimmed by 5 bases and the J gene end by 4 bases; junction bases not matched to a gene: 3. The CDR3 contains 13 residues. In DNA, the CDR3 is TGTGCCAGCAGCCTAGACAGGGGCACTGAAGCTTTCTTT. Its translation: CASSLDRGTEAFF.

This chain links TRBV29-1 with TRBJ1-1, with D possibly being TRBD1 (5 bases). Germline CDR1 reads SQVTM; CDR2 reads ANQGSEA. Trimming removed 5 bases from V and 5 bases from J, with 15 bases in between. CDR3 size: 13 residues. This chain's CDR3 is CSVRQSVLTEAFF. The DNA for the CDR3 is TGCAGCGTTAGACAGAGTGTTTTAACTGAAGCTTTCTTT.

The CDR3 sequence is CASSGGRNTEAFF. The CDR3 nucleotides are TGTGCCAGCAGCGGCGGCAGGAACACTGAAGCTTTCTTT. This rearrangement joins TRBV9 to TRBJ1-1; no reliable D call. Trimming left V 3 bases short and J 1 base short, with 7 bases between. Looked up from germline, CDR1 is SGDLS and CDR2 is YYNGEE. This CDR3 region has 13 residues.

The chain has TRBV5-4 and TRBJ1-2; D is ambiguous. With 4 bases removed from V and 1 base from J, the gap between germline ends came to 14 bases. Germline values: CDR1 SGHNT, CDR2 YYREEE (reference sequence). CDR3 length: 15 residues. The CDR3 loop reads CASSPGRRDNYGYTF. The CDR3, as DNA: TGTGCCAGCAGCCCGGGTAGACGGGATAACTATGGCTACACCTTC.

The V gene is TRBV5-8, the J gene TRBJ2-6; 7 bases agree with TRBD1. This CDR3 region has 19 residues. Germline trimming cut 7 bases from V and 0 bases from J; bases unmatched to any gene: 16. Germline-derived CDR1 and CDR2 are SGHTS and YDEGEE. The CDR3 DNA reads TGTGCCAGCCCTCCTTACGAGAGGGGGCGCCTCTCTGGGGCCAACGTCCTGACTTTC. Protein: CASPPYERGRLSGANVLTF.

This chain joins TRBV14 and TRBJ2-2; weak D call: TRBD2 (5 bases). The CDR3 is 16 amino acids. V lost 1 base to trimming and J lost 6 bases, with 15 bases between them. From germline, CDR1 is SGHDN and CDR2 FVKESK. The CDR3 protein is CASSQGSGIIAGELFF. The CDR3, as DNA: TGTGCCAGCAGCCAAGGTTCGGGGATAATCGCCGGGGAGCTGTTTTTT.

This clone was seen a handful of times. V is TRBV18 and J is TRBJ2-1; TRBD2 agrees at 8 bases. Germline CDR1 KGHSH, CDR2 LQKENI. V was clipped by 11 bases and J by 6 bases; unmatched bases: 12. CDR3 length: 14 residues. The CDR3 nucleotides read TGTGCCCCCGGCGGGGGGAGGGCCGGCAATGAGCAGTTCTTC. Its protein is CAPGGGRAGNEQFF.

V is TRBV6-5 and J is TRBJ1-1, with TRBD1 matching over 8 bases. From germline, CDR1 is MNHEY and CDR2 SVGAGI. The CDR3 contains 14 residues. V shed 7 bases and J 5 bases; nucleotides not matched to a gene: 9. The CDR3 here is CASTLDRAGTEAFF. CDR3 bases: TGTGCCAGCACCCTGGACAGGGCGGGTACTGAAGCTTTCTTT.

The chain combines TRBV30 with TRBJ1-5; TRBD1 matches 8 bases. With V trimmed by 2 bases and J by 2 bases, 8 bases remained unmatched. Germline values: CDR1 GTSNPN, CDR2 SVGIG (reference sequence). The CDR3 loop spans 16 amino acids. The CDR3 sequence is CAWSLSGGMGNQPQHF. The CDR3 DNA sequence: TGTGCCTGGAGTTTGTCAGGGGGCATGGGCAATCAGCCCCAGCATTTT.

The chain combines TRBV6-5 with TRBJ1-6; D is perhaps TRBD1 (6 bases). Trimming took 11 bases from V and 2 from J, leaving 10 bases between them. The CDR3 consists of 13 residues. The germline gives CDR1 MNHEY, CDR2 SVGAGI. The CDR3 region has the DNA TGTGCCGGGGGGGCTGCCTATAATTCACCCCTCCACTTT. It encodes CAGGAAYNSPLHF.

The chain couples TRBV5-6 to TRBJ2-7; possible D gene TRBD1, 5 bases. Germline lookup yields CDR1 SGHDT and CDR2 YYEEEE. V lost 5 bases to trimming and J lost 1 base, with 10 bases between them. The length of the CDR3 is 13 residues. This CDR3 reads CASSIGASYEQYF. Written as DNA, the CDR3 is TGTGCCAGCAGTATAGGGGCGTCCTACGAGCAGTACTTC.

V and J are TRBV5-6 and TRBJ2-5; D gene uncertain. The CDR3 contains 13 residues. From germline, CDR1 is SGHDT and CDR2 YYEEEE. V was trimmed by 6 bases and J by 5 bases, leaving 14 bases between them. The CDR3 DNA follows: TGTGCCAGCAACGCTGCTAATAAGGAGACCCAGTACTTC. Residues: CASNAANKETQYF.

This clone was picked up one time. The chain links TRBV7-6 to TRBJ2-2; 7 positions match TRBD1. Unmatched junction bases numbered 8, after V lost 4 bases and J lost 6 bases. CDR3 length: 15 residues. The germline V gene has CDR1 SGHVS and CDR2 FNYEAQ. DNA for the CDR3: TGTGCCAGCAGCTCGATACAGGGGCGTTCCGGGGAGCTGTTTTTT. Its protein product is CASSSIQGRSGELFF.

On this clone itself: Within the sample, other DNA sequences also encode this same CDR3. The chain is built from TRBV28 and TRBJ1-2; D call uncertain. There are 12 residues in the CDR3. From germline, CDR1 is MDHEN and CDR2 SYDVKM. The V gene lost 1 base and the J gene lost 3 bases, with 3 bases spanning the gap. The CDR3 nucleotides are TGTGCCAGCAGTTTATCAGACTATGGCTACACCTTC. Its protein product is CASSLSDYGYTF.

This clone was found a few times. This rearrangement joins TRBV7-9 to TRBJ2-7, with D uncertain. Trimming stripped 5 bases from V and 0 bases from J, with 8 bases between. The CDR3 has 13 residues. Germline-derived CDR1 and CDR2 are SEHNR and FQNEAQ (reference sequence). Written as DNA, the CDR3 is TGTGCCAGCAGCAATCCGAGCTCCTACGAGCAGTACTTC. This translates into CASSNPSSYEQYF.

V gene TRBV29-1 combines with J gene TRBJ2-2, with D unclear. Trimming shortened V by 4 bases and J by 5 bases, and 8 bases separated the two germline ends. The germline V gene encodes CDR1 SQVTM and CDR2 ANQGSEA. The CDR3 has 12 residues. CDR3 bases: TGCAGCGTTGGCATCTCTACCGGGGAGCTGTTTTTT. Residues: CSVGISTGELFF.

The V gene is TRBV7-2, the J gene TRBJ2-7; TRBD1 or TRBD2 may be the D gene (5 bases each). Germline CDR1 and CDR2: SGHTA and FQGNSA. V was trimmed by 3 bases and J by 6 bases, leaving 15 bases between them. The CDR3 extends over 14 amino acids. The CDR3: CASSFIREYGEQYF. CDR3 coding DNA: TGTGCCAGCAGCTTTATCAGGGAGTACGGCGAGCAGTACTTC.

The chain couples TRBV28 to TRBJ1-2; 8 positions agree with TRBD1. The CDR3 loop spans 13 amino acids. The germline V gene encodes CDR1 MDHEN and CDR2 SYDVKM. Trimming took 8 bases from V and 4 from J; bases not matched to a gene: 6. The CDR3 region has the DNA TGTGCCAGCGGCGTACAGGGGGGCTATGGCTACACCTTC. It specifies CASGVQGGYGYTF.

The chain recombines TRBV3-1 (or the pseudogene TRBV3-2) with TRBJ2-1; TRBD1 matches at 10 bases. With 4 bases clipped from V and 8 bases from J, the junction kept 8 bases outside the gene matches. The CDR3 loop spans 15 amino acids. Per the germline V gene, CDR1 is LGHDT and CDR2 is YNNKEL (reference sequence). The DNA for the CDR3 is TGTGCCAGCAGCCGACCGGGACAGGGGATCGATGAGCAGTTCTTC. Translation: CASSRPGQGIDEQFF.

This rearrangement joins TRBV5-4 to TRBJ1-2; 9 nucleotides align to TRBD1. CDR3 length: 14 residues. V dropped 5 bases and J dropped 5; count of bases not matched to a gene: 7. In germline, CDR1 is SGHNT, CDR2 YYREEE (reference sequence). CDR3 loop: CASSRQGVGYGYTF. The CDR3 region has the DNA TGTGCCAGCAGTAGACAGGGGGTCGGGTATGGCTACACCTTC.

The chain joins TRBV5-1 to TRBJ2-3, with D possibly TRBD2 on 7 matching bases. V was clipped by 4 bases and J by 2 bases, with 14 bases between them. Germline lookup yields CDR1 SGHRS and CDR2 YFSETQ. This CDR3 has 15 amino acids. The CDR3 DNA follows: TGCGCCAGCAGCATCGGGGGGCGAGACACAGATACGCAGTATTTT. Protein: CASSIGGRDTDTQYF.

V and J are TRBV4-3 and TRBJ1-6, with D perhaps matching TRBD1 (5 bases). The germline V and J ends were trimmed by 3 bases and 5 bases, with 11 bases remaining between them. The CDR3 extends over 15 amino acids. CDR1 is LGHNA and CDR2 is YSLEER in the germline V gene. CDR3 residues: CASSHGTGNNSPLHF. In DNA, the CDR3 is TGCGCCAGCAGCCATGGGACGGGGAATAATTCACCCCTCCACTTT.

The CDR3 DNA is TGTGCCAGCAGCCCCGGAGTCCTAATCGAGCAGTACTTC. This translates into CASSPGVLIEQYF. The rearrangement uses TRBV7-2 and TRBJ2-7; D is undetermined. Germline assignment: CDR1 SGHTA and CDR2 FQGNSA. The CDR3 is 13 residues long. The V end was cut by 5 bases, the J end by 6 bases, with 14 bases between.

The chain is built from TRBV7-8 and TRBJ1-1; a weak D match, TRBD1 (5 bases). The CDR3 sequence is 14 residues long. CDR1 is SGHVS, CDR2 FQNEAQ, per germline. Trimming took 1 base from V and 7 from J, leaving 13 bases between them. CDR3 bases: TGTGCCAGCAGCTTAGGGGATGGGGGGTATGAAGCTTTCTTT. It is translated as CASSLGDGGYEAFF.

The rearrangement uses TRBV9 and TRBJ2-1, with 7 bases aligning to TRBD2. The CDR3 is 15 residues long. CDR1 is SGDLS, CDR2 YYNGEE, per germline. Germline trimming cut 0 bases from V and 7 bases from J; bases unmatched to any gene: 7. The DNA of the CDR3 is TGTGCCAGCAGCGTAGGGACTAGGGGCTTTAATGAGCAGTTCTTC. Translated: CASSVGTRGFNEQFF.

This rearrangement joins TRBV25-1 to TRBJ2-7; D possibly corresponds to TRBD1 (5 bases). V gave up 6 bases and J gave up 0 bases, with 9 bases separating them. Germline lookup yields CDR1 MGHDK and CDR2 SYGVNS. The length of the CDR3 is 13 residues. For the CDR3, the DNA is TGTGCCAGCAGGGGGCCGAGCTCCTACGAGCAGTACTTC. Translated, it gives CASRGPSSYEQYF.

J is TRBJ2-1 and V is TRBV24-1, with 10 bases lining up with TRBD2. J gave up 9 bases and V 5 bases, and 6 bases lay outside the gene matches. Germline V gene lookup returns CDR1 KGHDR and CDR2 SFDVKD. CDR3 length: 14 amino acids. The CDR3 loop is CATSAGTSVAEQFF. CDR3 DNA sequence: TGTGCCACCAGTGCCGGGACTAGCGTGGCTGAGCAGTTCTTC.